This T cell receptor beta chain is from a study of blood T cell repertoires in COVID-19. Study-level background: Sites in the United States, Italy and Spain provided acute and convalescent COVID-19 samples. The cDNA or gDNA used as material had been derived from T cells, B-cell-depleted T cells, or PBMCs.

In the authors' workflow: Reference gene primer amplification in the assay estimated nucleated cell counts. Data came from immunoSEQ multiplex PCR; TCRdb stores just in-frame clones and leaves some out. V and J calls and clone size are copied from that table; D and trimming were computed from the DNA. The sample has tens of thousands of clones; 86% are singletons. Germline values: CDR1 LNHDA, CDR2 SQIVND (reference sequence). The CDR3 runs to 17 residues. Trimming removed 2 bases from V and 0 bases from J; junction bases left unmatched: 4. V usage is TRBV19 and J usage is TRBJ1-5; TRBD1 matches at 10 bases. The sequence was collected from a man aged 45-60 years with acute or convalescent COVID-19. The sample comprised peripheral blood. The CDR3 region has the DNA TGTGCCAGTAGTATAAGGACAGGGGGTTATAGCAATCAGCCCCAGCATTTT. This sequence encodes CASSIRTGGYSNQPQHF.